These 20 T cell receptor beta chains were sequenced from one sample in a study of cytomegalovirus exposure and HLA in healthy donors. The PCR had 60 Vbeta and 13 Jbeta primers. Libraries were prepared by immunoSEQ multiplex PCR; TCRdb keeps only in-frame clonotypes and omits some of them. The sample gives some 200,000 clones, almost 70% of which show up once; 2% to 3% is in the top ten. Sequencing was carried out using PBMCs. The receptors come from a man aged 35-49 years in good health and CMV-seropositive.

The chain joins TRBV7-6 to TRBJ2-5; weak D call: TRBD1 (8 bases). CDR3 length: 15 amino acids. Germline loops: CDR1 SGHVS, CDR2 FNYEAQ. The germline V and J ends were trimmed by 5 bases and 5 bases, with 18 bases remaining between them. The CDR3 nucleotides are TGTGCCAGCAGCCCCGAGACAGGGGAGGGGGAGACCCAGTACTTC. Translated, it gives CASSPETGEGETQYF.

The chain links TRBV7-6 to TRBJ2-7, with 10 bases matching TRBD2. CDR1 and CDR2 (germline): SGHVS, FNYEAQ. Trimming at V came to 5 bases and at J to 2 bases, leaving 6 bases not matched to a gene. This CDR3 is built from 15 residues. CDR3 loop: CASSQLAGSTYEQYF. In DNA, the CDR3 is TGTGCCAGCAGCCAACTAGCGGGGTCCACCTACGAGCAGTACTTC. Full variable domain (rest looked up from reference TRBV7-6 and TRBJ2-7): GAGVSQSPRYKVTKRGQDVALRCDPISGHVSLYWYRQALGQGPEFLTYFNYEAQQDKSGLPNDRFSAERPEGSISTLTIQRTEQRDSAMYRCASSQLAGSTYEQYFGPGTRLTVT.

The gene calls are TRBV4-2 and TRBJ2-1; weak D call: TRBD2 (5 bases). The CDR3 totals 13 residues. Trimming removed 0 bases at V and 6 bases at J, with 6 bases between. Per the germline V gene, CDR1 is LGHNA and CDR2 is YNFKEQ. CDR3 amino acids: CASSQERVNEQFF. The CDR3 bases are TGTGCCAGCAGCCAAGAGAGGGTCAATGAGCAGTTCTTC.

The chain carries TRBV6-5 and TRBJ1-4, with D unresolved. V was cut by 2 bases and J by 7 bases, with 17 bases left in between. The V gene's germline CDR1 is MNHEY and CDR2 SVGAGI. The CDR3 extends over 16 amino acids. CDR3 in amino acids: CASSYEAPFAGEKLFF. In DNA, the CDR3 is TGTGCCAGCAGTTACGAGGCCCCTTTCGCGGGTGAAAAACTGTTTTTT.

The chain couples TRBV29-1 to TRBJ2-5; D is possibly TRBD1 (6 bases). V was shortened by 8 bases and J by 5 bases, with 15 bases between the two germline ends. CDR1 is SQVTM, CDR2 ANQGSEA, per germline. The CDR3 is 12 residues long. The CDR3: CSSKGVWETQYF. The CDR3 region has the DNA TGCAGCAGTAAGGGGGTGTGGGAGACCCAGTACTTC.

V and J are TRBV9 and TRBJ2-1; TRBD2 matches at 14 bases. The CDR3 is 16 residues long. Trimming cost V 4 bases and J 9 bases; bases outside gene matches: 9. The germline gives CDR1 SGDLS, CDR2 YYNGEE. The DNA for the CDR3 is TGTGCCAGCAGCCTAGGGGGGACTAGCGGGGGTAGTGAGCAGTTCTTC. The encoded protein is CASSLGGTSGGSEQFF.

This clone was recorded once. The chain couples TRBV15 to TRBJ1-1; 7 bases fit TRBD1. From germline, CDR1 is LNHNV and CDR2 YYDKDF (reference sequence). This CDR3 comprises 14 residues. V gave up 6 bases and J gave up 0 bases; unmatched junction bases: 4. This chain's CDR3 is CATSTDRMNTEAFF. As DNA, the CDR3 is TGTGCCACCAGTACGGACAGGATGAACACTGAAGCTTTCTTT.

A word on this clone: Other DNA variants within this sample encode the same CDR3. The CDR3 coding sequence is TGTGCCAGCAGCTTTAGGGGCGATTCACCCCTCCACTTT. This translates into CASSFRGDSPLHF. The chain links TRBV7-2 to TRBJ1-6, with a possible D match to TRBD1 (5 bases). V gave up 3 bases and J gave up 8 bases, with 8 bases separating them. The CDR3 has 13 amino acids. The V gene's germline CDR1 is SGHTA and CDR2 FQGNSA.

The chain employs TRBV6-6 and TRBJ1-2; 11 positions agree with TRBD1. The CDR3 totals 16 residues. J lost 6 bases, V lost 2 bases, and 8 bases had no gene match. Per germline, CDR1 MNHNY and CDR2 SVGAGI (reference sequence). The CDR3 nucleotides are TGTGCCAGCAGTTACCCGGGACAGGGGGGGATTCATGGCTACACCTTC. It encodes CASSYPGQGGIHGYTF.

A few counts support this clone. The J gene is TRBJ2-7, the V gene TRBV9; D may be TRBD2 (6 bases). The V gene's germline CDR1 is SGDLS and CDR2 YYNGEE. The CDR3 has 16 residues. V dropped 0 bases and J dropped 5 bases, with 18 bases sitting between them. Here the CDR3 DNA reads TGTGCCAGCAGCGTAGATCTCGGGTGGGGGGTGGACGAGCAGTACTTC. This translates into CASSVDLGWGVDEQYF.

The chain links TRBV27 to TRBJ2-5, with 15 nucleotides matching TRBD2. With 3 bases clipped from V and 5 bases from J, the junction kept 7 bases outside the gene matches. The CDR3 length is 17 residues. Germline loops: CDR1 MNHEY, CDR2 SMNVEV (reference sequence). DNA of the CDR3: TGTGCCAGCAGTTTCCGACGGACTAGCGGGGGGGCCGAGACCCAGTACTTC. Protein sequence: CASSFRRTSGGAETQYF.

The chain couples TRBV5-1 to TRBJ2-1; 9 nucleotides match TRBD1. V dropped 6 bases and J dropped 5; count of bases not matched to a gene: 9. The CDR3 is made up of 15 amino acids. Looked up from germline, CDR1 is SGHRS and CDR2 is YFSETQ. CDR3 DNA: TGCGCCAGCAACCCGGGACAGGGTGCCCACAATGAGCAGTTCTTC. Translation gives CASNPGQGAHNEQFF.

This clone came up a few times. The chain carries TRBV6-5 and TRBJ2-1; 12 bases agree with TRBD1. CDR1 is MNHEY, CDR2 SVGAGI, per germline. The CDR3 is 14 amino acids. V lost 7 bases and J lost 10; bases outside the gene matches: 8. CDR3 loop: CASKRGQGAGEQFF. In DNA, the CDR3 is TGTGCCAGCAAGAGGGGACAGGGGGCTGGCGAGCAGTTCTTC.

A few counts support this clone. The genes are TRBV6-1 and TRBJ1-5; 10 nucleotides agree with TRBD1. The CDR3 is 16 amino acids. Germline CDR1 reads MNHNS; CDR2 reads SASEGT. V shed 2 bases and J 11 bases; nucleotides not matched to a gene: 12. The DNA of the CDR3 is TGTGCCAGCAGTGAAAGCGCGACAGGGGGCGGTTCGGCCCAGCATTTT. This sequence encodes CASSESATGGGSAQHF.

This chain joins TRBV4-2 and TRBJ2-1; 8 bases map to TRBD1. CDR1 and CDR2 (germline): LGHNA, YNFKEQ. The J segment lost 4 bases and the V segment lost 4 bases, leaving 15 bases of the junction unmatched. The CDR3 extends over 18 amino acids. The CDR3 loop is CASSPGQGGGPGYNEQFF. The CDR3 DNA reads as TGTGCCAGCAGCCCAGGACAGGGTGGGGGGCCTGGGTACAATGAGCAGTTCTTC.

The chain combines TRBV5-4 with TRBJ2-2; maybe TRBD2 (6 bases). Per the germline V gene, CDR1 is SGHNT and CDR2 is YYREEE (reference sequence). The CDR3 is 16 residues long. Trimming left V 3 bases short and J 4 bases short, with 16 bases between. Written as DNA, the CDR3 is TGTGCCAGCAGCTCCGGCGGGGCAGACCTCACCGGGGAGCTGTTTTTT. It specifies CASSSGGADLTGELFF. Full variable domain (outside the CDR3, taken from reference TRBV5-4 and TRBJ2-2): ETGVTQSPTHLIKTRGQQVTLRCSSQSGHNTVSWYQQALGQGPQFIFQYYREEENGRGNFPPRFSGLQFPNYSSELNVNALELDDSALYLCASSSGGADLTGELFFGEGSRLTVL.

This chain connects TRBV4-2 to TRBJ2-2; no definite D call. CDR1 is LGHNA, CDR2 YNFKEQ, per germline. The CDR3 loop spans 15 amino acids. Trimming shortened V by 0 bases and J by 0 bases, and 5 bases separated the two germline ends. CDR3 nucleotides: TGTGCCAGCAGCCAAGACTCGGCGAACACCGGGGAGCTGTTTTTT. Its translation is CASSQDSANTGELFF.

This rearrangement joins TRBV21-1 to TRBJ2-7; no check of the table's D call, TRBD2, against the DNA was made. TRBV21-1 is a pseudogene. The CDR3 runs 17 residues. CDR3 bases: TGTGCCAGCAGCACCCCCCTCGGAGGTACGGGCTCCTACGAGCAGTACTTC. Translating gives CASSTPLGGTGSYEQYF.

The genes are TRBV4-1 and TRBJ1-2, with D tentatively TRBD1 (5 bases). V lost 3 bases and J lost 4, with 18 bases in between. The length of the CDR3 is 16 residues. In germline, CDR1 is MGHRA, CDR2 YSYEKL. The CDR3 DNA reads as TGCGCCAGCAGCCATTTGGGGGGGGGTTTACTCTATGGCTACACCTTC. It translates to CASSHLGGGLLYGYTF.

This chain connects TRBV6-1 to TRBJ2-7; 9 bases are shared with TRBD2. Per the germline V gene, CDR1 is MNHNS and CDR2 is SASEGT. This CDR3 contains 14 residues. The trim removed 4 bases at V and 5 bases at J, leaving 6 bases unmatched. The CDR3 DNA reads TGTGCCAGCAGTGGAATAGCGGGGGAGAACGAGCAGTACTTC. Residues: CASSGIAGENEQYF.